The rows below give T cell receptor beta chains drawn from one sample of a study of CD8+CD57+ T cells in acquired aplastic anemia. TCRdb used MiXCR to reprocess the reads, holding one entry per CDR3 protein. The data show some 120,000 distinct CDR3 sequences, 40% seen once. Sequences were obtained from sorted CD4+, CD8+, or CD8+CD57+ T cells (not recorded which) from PBMCs. Receptors originate from a human donor with aplastic anemia. Both conserved end residues are trimmed from each CDR3.

CDR3	V	J
ASSTPTGQETQY	TRBV5-5	TRBJ2-5
ASSPQDSLNTEAF	TRBV19	TRBJ1-1
ASSETSGGAFYEQY	TRBV2	TRBJ2-7
SVYRNTQY	TRBV29-1	TRBJ2-3
ASSLEGSGTAAGELF	TRBV12-3/TRBV12-4	TRBJ2-2
ASSPGRGESQETQY	TRBV7-2	TRBJ2-5
SASNGGIEAF	TRBV20-1	TRBJ1-1
ASSGGGGDTDTQY	TRBV2	TRBJ2-3
ASGGDHNSPLH	TRBV6-1	TRBJ1-6
AISELASYEQY	TRBV12-3/TRBV12-4	TRBJ2-7
ASRKGYNEQF	TRBV19	TRBJ2-1
ASSLAHGNSGNTIY	TRBV7-2	TRBJ1-3
ASREAGSGNTIY	TRBV6-1	TRBJ1-3
ASSAGQGNSPLH	TRBV5-5	TRBJ1-6
SVITNYGYT	TRBV29-1	TRBJ1-2
ASSARVESPLH	TRBV6-1	TRBJ1-6
ASSGQLNSPLH	TRBV2	TRBJ1-6
ASSSLTTGSNSEQF	TRBV11-2	TRBJ2-1
SAPSVRRAETQY	TRBV20-1	TRBJ2-5
ASGSASKETQY	TRBV12-5	TRBJ2-5
SVILGYEQY	TRBV29-1	TRBJ2-7
AISGTGGVGGYT	TRBV10-3	TRBJ1-2
ASSHEIVYEQY	TRBV7-2	TRBJ2-7
ASSGTDYEQY	TRBV2	TRBJ2-7
SASPAANEKLF	TRBV20-1	TRBJ1-4
ASSPLLPNEQF	TRBV6-2/TRBV6-3	TRBJ2-1
ASTKVGGRGSTDTQY	TRBV2	TRBJ2-3
ASTRESNRPQH	TRBV19	TRBJ1-5
ASSLTGYSYT	TRBV25-1	TRBJ1-2
ASSTARSSYNEQF	TRBV19	TRBJ2-1
ASSLSGVGDIQY	TRBV3-1	TRBJ2-4
SASTGTLNTEAF	TRBV20-1	TRBJ1-1
ASSLTGTGNTEAF	TRBV7-3	TRBJ1-1
ASLETSGGAEQF	TRBV2	TRBJ2-1
ASRIAGGPDTQY	TRBV12-3/TRBV12-4	TRBJ2-3
SVEQGASAEAF	TRBV29-1	TRBJ1-1
ASSDSSGGYGYT	TRBV6-4	TRBJ1-2
SARLFPGQVNMNTEAF	TRBV20-1	TRBJ1-1
ASGLAGGRRDEQF	TRBV6-4	TRBJ2-1
ASSDRQGGNSPLH	TRBV18	TRBJ1-6
ASRQRSGDTEAF	TRBV7-9	TRBJ1-1
ASSVLAGGPGELF	TRBV9	TRBJ2-2
ASGGGLKGGSNQPQH	TRBV19	TRBJ1-5
ASSLRQGGPSSYEQY	TRBV4-1	TRBJ2-7